These 14 T cell receptor beta chains came from one sample sequenced in a study of T cell responses to AZD1222 COVID-19 vaccine (dated by TCRdb to the early 2020s). Read against the paper, the sample's time point label means: about 28 days (+/-7) after the second vaccine dose. Libraries were made using the immunoSEQ multiplex PCR assay. Drawn from immuneACCESS, this table holds only the in-frame rearrangements with V and J called that TCRdb kept. Clones are partly lost; checked studies trace under half to an unresolved V gene and leave the rest unexplained. For this sample the table gives about 39,000 clones, of which about 92% were detected only once. In total, the top ten clones hold roughly 35% of the sample. The sequencing here drew on peripheral blood, taken 28 days after the second AZD1222 dose. The receptor source for this set is an adult who received the AZD1222 COVID-19 vaccine.

The chain couples TRBV7-2 to TRBJ1-1; a weak D match, TRBD1 (5 bases). Germline CDR1 SGHTA, CDR2 FQGNSA. The CDR3 loop spans 14 amino acids. V was trimmed by 5 bases and J by 3 bases, leaving 13 bases between them. This chain's CDR3 is CASSLGGTYTEAFF. The CDR3 DNA is TGTGCCAGCAGCCTCGGCGGGACCTACACTGAAGCTTTCTTT. Combining the CDR3 with reference TRBV7-2 and TRBJ1-1 gives the whole variable domain GAGVSQSPSNKVTEKGKDVELRCDPISGHTALYWYRQSLGQGLEFLIYFQGNSAPDKSGLPSDRFSAERTGGSVSTLTIQRTQQEDSAVYLCASSLGGTYTEAFFGQGTRLTVV.

The V call is TRBV2, the J call TRBJ2-1, with TRBD1 matching 7 bases. The CDR3 has 14 residues. The V gene's germline CDR1 is SNHLY and CDR2 FYNNEI. J was trimmed by 3 bases and V by 4 bases; bases with no gene match: 3. CDR3 region: CASSGDSNYNEQFF. As DNA, the CDR3 is TGTGCCAGCAGTGGGGACAGCAACTACAATGAGCAGTTCTTC.

CDR3 in DNA: TGCGCCAGCAGCTTGTCGCAGGGAAAGAATGGCTACACCTTC. Its translation is CASSLSQGKNGYTF. This chain connects TRBV5-1 to TRBJ1-2; possible D gene TRBD1, 5 bases. This CDR3 comprises 14 residues. The V end lost 1 base, the J end lost 6 bases, and 13 bases lay between the germline ends. Germline CDR1 is SGHRS and CDR2 is YFSETQ.

The V call is TRBV30, the J call TRBJ1-5; unclear D gene. The CDR3 spans 11 residues. The V end was cut by 5 bases, the J end by 0 bases, with 2 bases between. From germline, CDR1 is GTSNPN and CDR2 SVGIG (reference sequence). The CDR3 coding sequence is TGTGCCTGGGGTAGCAATCAGCCCCAGCATTTT. The encoded protein is CAWGSNQPQHF.

This sequence joins TRBV2 and TRBJ2-7; D gene ambiguous. CDR1 is SNHLY and CDR2 is FYNNEI in the germline V gene. This CDR3 contains 14 residues. V shed 4 bases and J shed 4 bases, with 14 bases lying between them. The CDR3 nucleotides read TGTGCCAGCAGTGGGTGGTCCAGCCCATACGAGCAGTACTTC. It translates to CASSGWSSPYEQYF.

The chain joins TRBV9 to TRBJ1-1; possible D gene TRBD1, 6 bases. V lost 0 bases and J lost 7, with 10 bases in between. The CDR3 contains 13 residues. CDR1 SGDLS and CDR2 YYNGEE come from the germline V gene. CDR3 nucleotides: TGTGCCAGCAGCGTAGAGGGACACAGTGAAGCTTTCTTT. Translating it yields CASSVEGHSEAFF.

This sequence joins TRBV3-1 (or the pseudogene TRBV3-2) and TRBJ2-3; a possible D gene is TRBD2 (7 bases). Germline V gene sequence: CDR1 LGHDT, CDR2 YNNKEL (reference sequence). The V and J ends lost 0 bases and 4 bases respectively, with 17 bases between them. This CDR3 contains 17 residues. CDR3 in DNA: TGTGCCAGCAGCCAAGAATTTGGCGGGGGCCTTCCAGATACGCAGTATTTT. Amino acid sequence: CASSQEFGGGLPDTQYF.

In nucleotides, the CDR3 is TGTGCCAGCAGCTTAGGGACAGGGGTTCTAGCGGGGAGCTCCTACAATGAGCAGTTCTTC. It is translated as CASSLGTGVLAGSSYNEQFF. V is TRBV5-8 and J is TRBJ2-1; tentative D call: TRBD1 (10 bases). CDR1 and CDR2 (germline): SGHTS, YDEGEE. V dropped 2 bases and J dropped 0 bases, with 24 bases sitting between them. The CDR3 totals 20 residues.

The chain employs TRBV7-2 and TRBJ2-1; D uncertain. Deletions cut 3 bases from V and 4 bases from J, with 10 bases between. CDR1 SGHTA and CDR2 FQGNSA come from the germline V gene. The CDR3 has 14 amino acids. The CDR3 DNA is TGTGCCAGCAGCTTGGCGCTGAGGTACAATGAGCAGTTCTTC. This encodes CASSLALRYNEQFF.

This chain joins TRBV6-5 and TRBJ1-5; no clear D. This CDR3 has 15 residues. The V gene's germline CDR1 is MNHEY and CDR2 SVGAGI. V was clipped by 6 bases and J by 2 bases, with 14 bases between them. The CDR3 here is CASRDVTRGNQPQHF. The DNA for the CDR3 is TGTGCCAGCAGGGACGTCACGCGAGGCAATCAGCCCCAGCATTTT.

Only a few counts were recorded for this clone. The chain is built from TRBV10-2 and TRBJ2-1; TRBD2 matches 8 bases. The CDR3 loop spans 14 amino acids. V trimming: 8 bases; J trimming: 2 bases; junction bases outside the gene matches: 5. Germline-derived CDR1 and CDR2 are WSHSY and SAAADI. The DNA for the CDR3 is TGCGCCAGCCGGGGGGGGGCAACCTACAATGAGCAGTTCTTC. Encoded protein: CASRGGATYNEQFF.

The chain links TRBV30 to TRBJ1-1; 7 bases are a match to TRBD1. Germline loops: CDR1 GTSNPN, CDR2 SVGIG (reference sequence). The CDR3 sequence is 12 residues long. V shed 3 bases and J 4 bases; nucleotides not matched to a gene: 2. CDR3 nucleotide sequence: TGTGCCTGGAGAGACAGGGTCACTGAAGCTTTCTTT. Its protein product is CAWRDRVTEAFF.

This clone is large (0.1 to 1%) in the sample. The chain recombines TRBV27 with TRBJ1-2; D is uncertain. Germline CDR1 and CDR2: MNHEY and SMNVEV (reference sequence). V lost 0 bases to trimming and J lost 6 bases, with 17 bases between them. The CDR3 has 16 amino acids. This chain's CDR3 is CASSLSLGSGSNGYTF. CDR3 sequence (DNA): TGTGCCAGCAGTTTATCGTTGGGCAGCGGTAGCAATGGCTACACCTTC.

V gene TRBV6-6 combines with J gene TRBJ1-5; D ambiguous. The CDR3 runs 13 residues. The germline V and J ends were trimmed by 10 bases and 3 bases, with 13 bases remaining between them. The germline gives CDR1 MNHNY, CDR2 SVGAGI (reference sequence). The chain's CDR3 is CATQQVDNQPQHF. The CDR3 bases are TGTGCCACCCAGCAGGTTGACAATCAGCCCCAGCATTTT.